A selection of T cell receptor beta chains follows, all from one sample in a study of cytomegalovirus exposure and HLA in healthy donors. Sequenced by immunoSEQ multiplex PCR; TCRdb stores in-frame clones only, minus some. The sample includes 160,000 or so clones, 80% of them seen just once. The source material was PBMCs. Receptor source: a man aged 30 to 39 in good health and CMV-seronegative. The CDR3 runs from the conserved cysteine through the conserved F or W. D genes are given only for firm matches. Clone size, where shown, is once, few, many, or a class for clones that have expanded.

CDR3	DNA	J	V	D	size
CASSLGGGSNEQFF	TGTGCCAGCAGTTTAGGGGGGGGAAGTAATGAGCAGTTCTTC	TRBJ2-1	TRBV27	TRBD2	NA
CASSQMPGVGSYEQYF	TGTGCCAGCAGCCAAATGCCCGGGGTAGGGTCCTACGAGCAGTACTTC	TRBJ2-7	TRBV14	NA	few
CASTMNTGELFF	TGTGCCAGTACCATGAACACCGGGGAGCTGTTTTTT	TRBJ2-2	TRBV19	NA	NA
CASSLRAGGDTQYF	TGTGCCAGCAGCTTGAGAGCGGGAGGAGATACGCAGTATTTT	TRBJ2-3	TRBV5-4	TRBD2	NA
CASSQLGAAGTEAFF	TGCGCCAGCAGCCAATTGGGAGCCGCGGGAACTGAAGCTTTCTTT	TRBJ1-1	TRBV4-1	NA	NA
CASSLIRGGNGYTF	TGTGCCAGCAGCCTTATAAGGGGGGGTAATGGCTACACCTTC	TRBJ1-2	TRBV27	NA	NA
CASSLFPLAGGDTGELFF	TGTGCCAGCAGCTTATTTCCTCTAGCGGGGGGGGACACCGGGGAGCTGTTTTTT	TRBJ2-2	TRBV7-3	TRBD2	NA
CASSFGTGYNSPLHF	TGTGCCAGCAGTTTTGGGACAGGGTATAATTCACCCCTCCACTTT	TRBJ1-6	TRBV27	TRBD1	NA
CASSFGGVNTEAFF	TGTGCCAGCAGTTTCGGGGGAGTAAACACTGAAGCTTTCTTT	TRBJ1-1	TRBV28	NA	NA
CASSSTGLLWYGYTF	TGTGCCAGCAGCTCAACAGGGCTACTGTGGTATGGCTACACCTTC	TRBJ1-2	TRBV7-2	NA	NA
CASSMTGTTYNEQFF	TGTGCCAGCAGTATGACAGGGACCACCTACAATGAGCAGTTCTTC	TRBJ2-1	TRBV2	TRBD1	NA
CSVETGGSSYNEQFF	TGCAGCGTGGAAACAGGGGGGAGCTCCTACAATGAGCAGTTCTTC	TRBJ2-1	TRBV29-1	TRBD1	NA
CASSFGLAGANTGELFF	TGTGCCAGCAGCTTTGGGCTAGCGGGGGCAAACACCGGGGAGCTGTTTTTT	TRBJ2-2	TRBV5-6	TRBD2	NA
CASSPPVRGSGNIQYF	TGTGCCAGCTCACCACCGGTAAGGGGGTCTGGAAACATTCAGTACTTC	TRBJ2-4	TRBV18	NA	NA
CASSVATGGSRVGVWKETQYF	TGTGCCAGCAGCGTAGCTACAGGGGGATCAAGGGTTGGAGTGTGGAAAGAGACCCAGTACTTC	TRBJ2-5	TRBV9	TRBD1	NA
CASSLRRQENEKLFF	TGCGCCAGCAGCTTGCGTCGACAGGAAAACGAAAAACTGTTTTTT	TRBJ1-4	TRBV5-1	NA	once
CAISESTSGMGTYEQYF	TGTGCCATCAGTGAGTCGACTAGCGGGATGGGGACCTACGAGCAGTACTTC	TRBJ2-7	TRBV10-3	TRBD2	NA
CASSLGAESDTQYF	TGCGCCAGCAGCTTGGGGGCAGAATCAGATACGCAGTATTTT	TRBJ2-3	TRBV5-1	NA	NA